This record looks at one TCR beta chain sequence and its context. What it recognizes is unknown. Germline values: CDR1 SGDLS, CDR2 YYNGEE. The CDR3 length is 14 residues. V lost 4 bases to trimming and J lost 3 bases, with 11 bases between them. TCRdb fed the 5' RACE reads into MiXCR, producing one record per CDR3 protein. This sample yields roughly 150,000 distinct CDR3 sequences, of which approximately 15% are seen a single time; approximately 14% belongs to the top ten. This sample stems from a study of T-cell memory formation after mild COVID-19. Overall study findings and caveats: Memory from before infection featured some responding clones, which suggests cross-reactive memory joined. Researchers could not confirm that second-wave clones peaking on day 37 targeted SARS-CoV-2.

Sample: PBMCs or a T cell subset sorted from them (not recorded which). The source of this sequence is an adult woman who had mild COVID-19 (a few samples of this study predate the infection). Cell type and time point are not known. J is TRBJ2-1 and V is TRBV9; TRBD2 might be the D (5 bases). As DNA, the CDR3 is TGTGCCAGCAGCTTTCGGACTGACTACAATGAGCAGTTCTTC. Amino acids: CASSFRTDYNEQFF.